This TCR beta chain came from a study of blood T cell repertoires in COVID-19. V dropped 6 bases and J dropped 9; count of bases not matched to a gene: 5. Germline V lookup: CDR1 SQVTM, CDR2 ANQGSEA. This CDR3 spans 12 amino acids. TCRdb keeps only in-frame clones here, not all; method: immunoSEQ multiplex PCR. Here the sample spans about 400,000 clones, around 87% being singletons. This sequence originates from a man aged 35 to 55 in a cohort exposed to, infected with or recovered from COVID-19 (not recorded which). Material: PBMCs or T cells enriched from blood (not recorded which). This rearrangement joins TRBV29-1 to TRBJ2-3; 11 positions match TRBD1. CDR3 DNA: TGCAGCGTAGGACAGGGGGCTATCACGCAGTATTTT. Translating it yields CSVGQGAITQYF.